This T cell receptor beta chain was sequenced during a study of beta chain features in type 1 diabetes. Background on the study: Cells sorted and examined across all samples totaled nearly 110,000,000.

Since all of the isolated RNA was reverse transcribed, expressed TCRB transcripts were what got sequenced. Here immunoSEQ multiplex PCR was the method, and the copy in TCRdb shows in-frame clones only, minus some. The table shows 970,000 or so clones, with under 20% occurring only once. The germline gives CDR1 KGHSH, CDR2 LQKENI. V shed 1 base and J 4 bases; nucleotides not matched to a gene: 6. This CDR3 is 16 amino acids long. The purity of all sorted populations exceeded 98%. The sequenced material came from naive CD4+ T cells from blood. The TCR comes from a young woman in good health. The genes are TRBV18 and TRBJ2-2, with 7 nucleotides matching TRBD2. The CDR3: CASSPRTGGSTGELFF. CDR3 coding DNA: TGTGCCAGCTCACCACGTACGGGCGGGAGCACCGGGGAGCTGTTTTTT.